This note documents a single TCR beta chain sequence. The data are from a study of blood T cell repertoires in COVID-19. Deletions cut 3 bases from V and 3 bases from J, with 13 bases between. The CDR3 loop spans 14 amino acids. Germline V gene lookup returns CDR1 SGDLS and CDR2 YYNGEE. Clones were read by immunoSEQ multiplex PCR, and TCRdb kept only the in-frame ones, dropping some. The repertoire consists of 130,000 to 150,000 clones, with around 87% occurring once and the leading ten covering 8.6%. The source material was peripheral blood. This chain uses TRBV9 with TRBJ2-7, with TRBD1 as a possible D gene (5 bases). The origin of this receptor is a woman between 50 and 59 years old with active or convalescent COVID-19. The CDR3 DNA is TGTGCCAGCAGCGAGCAGGGTTTCTTCTACGAGCAGTACTTC. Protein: CASSEQGFFYEQYF.